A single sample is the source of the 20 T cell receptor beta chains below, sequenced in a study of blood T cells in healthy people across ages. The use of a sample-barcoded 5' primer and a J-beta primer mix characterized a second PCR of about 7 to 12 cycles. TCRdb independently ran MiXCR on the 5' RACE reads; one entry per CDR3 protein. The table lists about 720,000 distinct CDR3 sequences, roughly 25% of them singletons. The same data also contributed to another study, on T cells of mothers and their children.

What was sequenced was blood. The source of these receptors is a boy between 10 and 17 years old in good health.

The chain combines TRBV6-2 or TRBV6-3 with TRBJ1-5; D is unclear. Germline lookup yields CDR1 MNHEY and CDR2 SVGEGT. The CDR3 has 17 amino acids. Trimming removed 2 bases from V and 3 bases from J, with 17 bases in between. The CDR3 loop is CASSYGTRLSHNQPQHF. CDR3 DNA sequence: TGTGCCAGCAGTTACGGAACCAGGTTGAGTCACAATCAGCCCCAGCATTTT.

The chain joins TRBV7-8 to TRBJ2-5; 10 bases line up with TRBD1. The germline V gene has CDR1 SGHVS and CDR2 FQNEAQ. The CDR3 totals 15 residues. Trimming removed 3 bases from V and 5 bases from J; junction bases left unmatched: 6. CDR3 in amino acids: CASSFKGQGTETQYF. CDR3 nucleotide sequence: TGTGCCAGCAGCTTTAAGGGACAGGGGACGGAGACCCAGTACTTC. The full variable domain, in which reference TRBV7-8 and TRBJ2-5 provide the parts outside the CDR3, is GAGVSQSPRYKVAKRGQDVALRCDPISGHVSLFWYQQALGQGPEFLTYFQNEAQLDKSGLPSDRFFAERPEGSVSTLKIQRTQQEDSAVYLCASSFKGQGTETQYFGPGTRLLVL.

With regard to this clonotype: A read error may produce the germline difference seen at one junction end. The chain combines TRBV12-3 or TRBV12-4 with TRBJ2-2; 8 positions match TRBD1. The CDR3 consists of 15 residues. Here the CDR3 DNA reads TGTGCCAGCAGTTTCCAGGGGGCGGGAACCGGGGAGCTGGTTTTT. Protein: CASSFQGAGTGELVF.

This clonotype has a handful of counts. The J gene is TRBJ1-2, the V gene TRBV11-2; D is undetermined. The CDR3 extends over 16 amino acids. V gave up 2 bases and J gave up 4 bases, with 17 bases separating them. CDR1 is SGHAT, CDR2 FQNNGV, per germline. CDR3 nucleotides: TGTGCCAGCAGCTTATTAGCGGGCTCCGGCCCCTATGGCTACACCTTC. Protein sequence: CASSLLAGSGPYGYTF.

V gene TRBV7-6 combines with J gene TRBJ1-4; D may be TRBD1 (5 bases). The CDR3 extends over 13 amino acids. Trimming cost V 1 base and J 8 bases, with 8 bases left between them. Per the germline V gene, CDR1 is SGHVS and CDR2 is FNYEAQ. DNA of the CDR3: TGTGCCAGCAGCTTAGGGGACGAGGAAAAACTGTTTTTT. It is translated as CASSLGDEEKLFF.

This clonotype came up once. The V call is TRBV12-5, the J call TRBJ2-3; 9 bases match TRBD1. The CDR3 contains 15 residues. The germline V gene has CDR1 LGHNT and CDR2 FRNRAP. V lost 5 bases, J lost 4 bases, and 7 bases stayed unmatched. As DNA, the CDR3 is TGTGCTAGTGGTATACAGGGGGCATGGGCAGATACGCAGTATTTT. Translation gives CASGIQGAWADTQYF.

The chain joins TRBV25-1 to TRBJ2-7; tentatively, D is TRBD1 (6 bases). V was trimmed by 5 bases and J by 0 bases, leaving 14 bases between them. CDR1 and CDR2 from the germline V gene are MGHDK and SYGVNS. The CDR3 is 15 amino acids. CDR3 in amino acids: CASSRDIGSSYEQYF. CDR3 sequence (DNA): TGTGCCAGCAGTCGGGACATCGGAAGCTCCTACGAGCAGTACTTC.

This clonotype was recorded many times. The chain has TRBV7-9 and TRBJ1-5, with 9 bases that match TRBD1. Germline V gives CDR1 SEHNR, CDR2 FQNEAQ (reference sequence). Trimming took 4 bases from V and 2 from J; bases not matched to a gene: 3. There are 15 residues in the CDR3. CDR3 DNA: TGTGCCAGCAGCTGGGACAGGGTGGGCAATCAGCCCCAGCATTTT. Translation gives CASSWDRVGNQPQHF.

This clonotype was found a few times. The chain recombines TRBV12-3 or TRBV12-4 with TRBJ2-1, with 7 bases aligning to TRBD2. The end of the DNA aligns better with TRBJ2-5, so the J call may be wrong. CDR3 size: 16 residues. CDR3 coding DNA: TGTGCCAGCAGCTCTCTCCAGGCGGGAGCGGGTGAGACCCAGTACTTC. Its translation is CASSSLQAGAGETQYF.

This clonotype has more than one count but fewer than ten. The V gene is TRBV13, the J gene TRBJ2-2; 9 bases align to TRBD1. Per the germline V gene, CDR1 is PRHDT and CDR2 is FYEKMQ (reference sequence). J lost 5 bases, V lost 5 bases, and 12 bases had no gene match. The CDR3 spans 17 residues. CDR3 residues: CASSVTRTGGRTGELFF. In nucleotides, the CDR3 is TGTGCCAGCAGCGTAACCCGAACAGGGGGCAGGACCGGGGAGCTGTTTTTT.

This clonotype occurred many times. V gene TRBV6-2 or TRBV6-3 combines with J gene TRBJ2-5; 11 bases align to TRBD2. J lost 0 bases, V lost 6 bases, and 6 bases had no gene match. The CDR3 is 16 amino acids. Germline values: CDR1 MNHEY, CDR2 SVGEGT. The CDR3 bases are TGTGCCAGCAGACCCGGACTAGCGGGCTACCAAGAGACCCAGTACTTC. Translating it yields CASRPGLAGYQETQYF.

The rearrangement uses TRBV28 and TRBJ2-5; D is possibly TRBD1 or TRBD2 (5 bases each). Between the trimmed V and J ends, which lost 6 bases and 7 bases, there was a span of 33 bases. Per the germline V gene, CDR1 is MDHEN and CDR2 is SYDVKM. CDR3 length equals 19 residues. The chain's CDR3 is CASSHYVGLRGRRYGTQYF. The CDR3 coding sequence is TGTGCCAGCAGCCATTATGTCGGACTCCGGGGCCGGAGGTATGGGACCCAGTACTTC.

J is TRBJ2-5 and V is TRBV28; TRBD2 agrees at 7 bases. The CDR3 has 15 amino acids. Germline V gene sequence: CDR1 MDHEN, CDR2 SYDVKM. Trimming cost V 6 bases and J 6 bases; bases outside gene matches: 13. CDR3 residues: CASSTGGLVPKTQYF. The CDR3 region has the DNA TGTGCCAGCAGCACGGGCGGACTAGTGCCAAAGACCCAGTACTTC.

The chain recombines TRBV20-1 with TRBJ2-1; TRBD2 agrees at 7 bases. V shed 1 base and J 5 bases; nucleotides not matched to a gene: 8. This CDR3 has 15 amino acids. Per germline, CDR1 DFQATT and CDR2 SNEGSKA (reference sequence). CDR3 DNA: TGCAGTGCTAGAGTTCCCAGCGGGAATCACAATGAGCAGTTCTTC. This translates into CSARVPSGNHNEQFF.

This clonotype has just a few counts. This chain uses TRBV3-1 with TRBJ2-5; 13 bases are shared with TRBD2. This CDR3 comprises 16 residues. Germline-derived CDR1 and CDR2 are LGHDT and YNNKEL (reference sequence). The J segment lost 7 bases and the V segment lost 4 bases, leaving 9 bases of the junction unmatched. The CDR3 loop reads CASSRQSTSGGRTQYF. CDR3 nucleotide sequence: TGTGCCAGCAGCCGTCAATCGACTAGCGGGGGGCGGACCCAGTACTTC.

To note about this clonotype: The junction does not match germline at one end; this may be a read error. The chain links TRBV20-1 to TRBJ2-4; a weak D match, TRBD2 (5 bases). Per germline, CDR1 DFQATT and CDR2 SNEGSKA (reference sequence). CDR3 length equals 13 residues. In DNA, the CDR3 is TGCAGTGGTAGAGGGTTTGTCAAAAACATTCAGTACTTC. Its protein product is CSGRGFVKNIQYF.

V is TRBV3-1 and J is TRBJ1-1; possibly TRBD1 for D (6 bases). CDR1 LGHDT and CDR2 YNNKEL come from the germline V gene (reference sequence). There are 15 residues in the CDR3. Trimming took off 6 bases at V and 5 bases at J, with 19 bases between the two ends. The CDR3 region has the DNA TGTGCCAGCAGAACAGGGAAGTGGACTGGGACTGAAGCTTTCTTT. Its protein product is CASRTGKWTGTEAFF.

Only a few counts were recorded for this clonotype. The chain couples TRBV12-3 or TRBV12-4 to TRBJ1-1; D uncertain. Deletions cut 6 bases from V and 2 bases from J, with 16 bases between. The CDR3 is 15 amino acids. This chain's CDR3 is CASSQVPRPNTEAFF. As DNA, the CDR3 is TGTGCCAGCAGCCAGGTACCCCGACCTAACACTGAAGCTTTCTTT.

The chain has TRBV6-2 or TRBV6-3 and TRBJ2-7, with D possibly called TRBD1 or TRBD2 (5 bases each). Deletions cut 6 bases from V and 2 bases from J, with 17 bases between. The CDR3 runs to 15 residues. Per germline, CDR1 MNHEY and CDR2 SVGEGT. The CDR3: CASSKAGAITYEQYF. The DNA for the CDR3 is TGTGCCAGCAGCAAGGCCGGGGCCATTACCTACGAGCAGTACTTC.

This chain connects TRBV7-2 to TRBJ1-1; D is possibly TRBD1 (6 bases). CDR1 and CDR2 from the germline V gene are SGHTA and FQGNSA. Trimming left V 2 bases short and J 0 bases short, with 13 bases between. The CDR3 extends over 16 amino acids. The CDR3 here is CASSLMGAVMNTEAFF. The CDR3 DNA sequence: TGTGCCAGCAGCTTAATGGGGGCAGTGATGAACACTGAAGCTTTCTTT.